Sequencing of this T cell receptor beta chain was carried out in a study of cytomegalovirus exposure and HLA in healthy donors. This clone was counted a single time. What it recognizes is unknown. Study outcomes and limitations: Whilst most TCR sequences proved rare, a subset of public TCRs occurred across many donors.

Using immunoSEQ multiplex PCR, the repertoire was profiled, and TCRdb retains in-frame clones only, with some absent. The sample lists tens of thousands of clones, 85% to 95% occurring once. Germline trimming cut 4 bases from V and 9 bases from J; bases unmatched to any gene: 4. In germline, CDR1 is LNHDA, CDR2 SQIVND (reference sequence). The length of the CDR3 is 13 residues. The sequencing input was PBMCs. V usage is TRBV19 and J usage is TRBJ2-1; 9 bases align to TRBD2. The TCR was taken from a woman in her late teens or twenties in good health and CMV-seronegative. This CDR3 is CASSSGRAGEQFF. CDR3 DNA sequence: TGTGCCAGTAGTAGCGGGAGGGCGGGTGAGCAGTTCTTC.